This note documents a single T cell receptor (beta chain) sequence. No antigen is known for it. The data were obtained in a study of OX40 agonist ivuxolimab in advanced cancers. Study-level background: Ivuxolimab, an antibody acting as an agonist of OX40 (CD134), was used to treat patients.

Notes on the study in general: At 0.1 to 3.0 mg/kg and by week 6, CD4+ and CD8+ T cells in the blood had expanded clonally. Part of the nonresponder group also had normalized T-cell clonal expansion that was low. Averaging showed that CD8+ T cells had more expanded clones than CD4+ did.

Germline CDR1 and CDR2: MDHEN and SYDVKM. This CDR3 contains 21 residues. V trimming: 7 bases; J trimming: 2 bases; junction bases outside the gene matches: 18. Sequencing used immunoSEQ multiplex PCR; TCRdb keeps in-frame clones, though not all of them. The table has 65,000 to 95,000 clones, about 80% seen once. The material was CD4+ or CD8+ T cells sorted from blood, obtained in a trial of the OX40 agonist ivuxolimab. This receptor was obtained from an adult with an advanced solid tumor such as melanoma, head and neck, liver or kidney cancer. V is TRBV28 and J is TRBJ2-3, with 16 bases that match TRBD2. In nucleotides, the CDR3 is TGTGCCAGCACCGCTCTATCGACCGGGACTAGCGGGAGGGCCCCCACAGATACGCAGTATTTT. The encoded protein is CASTALSTGTSGRAPTDTQYF.